This entry describes one T cell receptor (beta chain). The antigen is unknown. This sample is drawn from a study of cytomegalovirus exposure and HLA in healthy donors. Germline V lookup: CDR1 SGHTA, CDR2 FQGNSA. With 3 bases removed from V and 3 bases from J, the gap between germline ends came to 5 bases. CDR3 length: 12 amino acids. In the PCR, 60 Vbeta and 13 Jbeta primers were used. Only in-frame clones appear in the TCRdb table, and some are missing; sequencing was by immunoSEQ multiplex PCR. This sample has around 58,000 clones; 60% to 80% occur once, and the top ten carry about 5%. The study's findings and limits: The classifier, whose performance was assessed in both the original and validation cohorts, reportedly diagnosed cytomegalovirus status with high specificity and sensitivity.

This receptor was taken from a male donor in good health and CMV-seropositive. The chain recombines TRBV7-2 with TRBJ1-1; D not resolved. The sequenced sample was PBMCs. The CDR3 protein is CASSFSDTEAFF. CDR3 DNA sequence: TGTGCCAGCAGCTTCTCCGACACTGAAGCTTTCTTT.